These 21 T cell receptor beta chains were sequenced from one sample in a study of control samples from healthy donors and cancer patients. The protocol was immunoSEQ multiplex PCR, while the TCRdb copy is restricted to in-frame clones and leaves out a portion. The sample has some 120,000 clones; about 83% are singletons. The sequencing input was blood. All receptors derive from a man aged 25-40 years in good health.

The chain combines TRBV12-3 or TRBV12-4 with TRBJ1-1, with no clear D. Between the trimmed V and J ends, which lost 1 base and 4 bases, there was a span of 7 bases. The CDR3 is made up of 13 amino acids. This CDR3 is CASSLDHSTEAFF. DNA for the CDR3: TGTGCCAGCAGTTTAGATCACTCCACTGAAGCTTTCTTT.

J is TRBJ1-3 and V is TRBV6-5; 10 bases line up with TRBD1. The V gene end was trimmed by 9 bases and the J gene end by 6 bases; junction bases not matched to a gene: 8. CDR1 and CDR2 from the germline V gene are MNHEY and SVGAGI. CDR3 length equals 14 residues. For the CDR3, the DNA is TGTGCCAGGGGACAGGGGTATTGGGAAAACACCATATATTTT. It is translated as CARGQGYWENTIYF.

This chain uses TRBV11-3 with TRBJ2-2; D is possibly TRBD1 (5 bases). Germline V gene sequence: CDR1 SGHNT, CDR2 YENEEA. Trimming shortened V by 8 bases and J by 3 bases, and 16 bases separated the two germline ends. The CDR3 consists of 15 residues. The CDR3, as DNA: TGTGCCAGCCGAGGAAGGGGCCCGGACACCGGGGAGCTGTTTTTT. Protein: CASRGRGPDTGELFF.

The chain employs TRBV6-6 and TRBJ2-7; no definite D call. The CDR3 spans 13 residues. Germline lookup yields CDR1 MNHNY and CDR2 SVGAGI (reference sequence). Trimming stripped 4 bases from V and 3 bases from J, with 10 bases between. In DNA, the CDR3 is TGTGCCAGCAGTTTCCTAGGTTTCTACGAGCAGTACTTC. It encodes CASSFLGFYEQYF.

This clone was seen only once. This chain uses TRBV3-1 (or the pseudogene TRBV3-2) with TRBJ1-5; 7 nucleotides agree with TRBD1. After removal of 4 bases from V and 4 bases from J, the junction contained 4 bases not matched to a gene. The germline CDR1 and CDR2 sequences are LGHDT and YNNKEL (reference sequence). The CDR3 is made up of 14 amino acids. This CDR3 reads CASSRDRTNQPQHF. In nucleotides, the CDR3 is TGTGCCAGCAGCCGGGACAGAACAAATCAGCCCCAGCATTTT.

The chain couples TRBV7-3 to TRBJ2-2; D perhaps matches TRBD2 (5 bases). V lost 10 bases and J 3 bases, leaving 15 bases between the germline ends. In germline, CDR1 is SGHTA, CDR2 FQGTGA. This CDR3 is 14 amino acids long. This CDR3 reads CATAVSPDTGELFF. For the CDR3, the DNA is TGTGCCACAGCGGTCTCCCCGGACACCGGGGAGCTGTTTTTT.

This clone was seen just once. The chain recombines TRBV4-1 with TRBJ1-6; 11 nucleotides align to TRBD1. In germline, CDR1 is MGHRA, CDR2 YSYEKL. This CDR3 contains 16 residues. V shed 3 bases and J 6 bases; nucleotides not matched to a gene: 4. This chain's CDR3 is CASSHGQGAGNSPLHF. In DNA form, the CDR3 reads TGCGCCAGCAGCCATGGACAGGGGGCTGGTAATTCACCCCTCCACTTT.

The V and J genes are TRBV19 and TRBJ2-3; D gene unclear. The V end lost 3 bases, the J end lost 4 bases, and 5 bases lay between the germline ends. The CDR3 length is 12 residues. The germline V gene encodes CDR1 LNHDA and CDR2 SQIVND (reference sequence). The CDR3 loop reads CASSIVADTQYF. The CDR3 DNA sequence: TGTGCCAGTAGTATCGTGGCAGATACGCAGTATTTT.

The chain carries TRBV5-1 and TRBJ1-2, with D possibly matching TRBD1 (5 bases). Germline values: CDR1 SGHRS, CDR2 YFSETQ. There are 17 residues in the CDR3. V was cut by 0 bases and J by 4 bases, with 19 bases left in between. CDR3 amino acids: CASSLGGDQGRLYGYTF. Written as DNA, the CDR3 is TGCGCCAGCAGCTTGGGGGGAGACCAGGGAAGGCTCTATGGCTACACCTTC.

Only a few counts were recorded for this clone. Written as DNA, the CDR3 is TGTGCCAGCAGCTTTACGGGGTTCCCTGAAGCTTTCTTT. Translating gives CASSFTGFPEAFF. This chain joins TRBV11-2 and TRBJ1-1, with no clear D. This CDR3 has 13 residues. The V and J ends lost 3 bases and 6 bases respectively, with 11 bases between them. Germline V gives CDR1 SGHAT, CDR2 FQNNGV.

The rearrangement uses TRBV10-3 and TRBJ1-6, with D unresolved. Trimming removed 4 bases at V and 7 bases at J, with 11 bases between. The CDR3 is 14 residues long. CDR1 is ENHRY, CDR2 SYGVKD, per germline. CDR3 bases: TGTGCCATCAGTGGTTGGACGGGGAATTCACCCCTCCACTTT. Translating it yields CAISGWTGNSPLHF.

CDR3 sequence (DNA): TGTGCCTGGAGTGTAGGATTCAGGGGGGGGAACACTGAAGCTTTCTTT. Translating gives CAWSVGFRGGNTEAFF. The rearrangement joins TRBV30 to TRBJ1-1, with 7 bases lining up with TRBD1. This CDR3 contains 16 residues. Germline lookup yields CDR1 GTSNPN and CDR2 SVGIG (reference sequence). The trim removed 0 bases at V and 1 base at J, leaving 8 bases unmatched.

The V and J genes are TRBV10-3 and TRBJ1-5; tentative D call: TRBD1 (6 bases). CDR1 is ENHRY and CDR2 is SYGVKD in the germline V gene. V shed 8 bases and J shed 0 bases, with 14 bases lying between them. This CDR3 contains 15 residues. CDR3 region: CAIGGTGNSNQPQHF. CDR3 DNA sequence: TGTGCCATCGGGGGTACAGGGAATAGCAATCAGCCCCAGCATTTT.

This chain joins TRBV5-1 and TRBJ2-7; no clear D gene. This CDR3 is 18 amino acids long. The V end lost 4 bases, the J end lost 3 bases, and 26 bases lay between the germline ends. Germline CDR1 SGHRS, CDR2 YFSETQ. The CDR3 DNA sequence: TGCGCCAGCAGCCAAAAAACCGGGCCGCGTCATAACAACTACGAGCAGTACTTC. Translation gives CASSQKTGPRHNNYEQYF.

This chain uses TRBV10-1 with TRBJ2-7, with unresolved D. This CDR3 spans 14 amino acids. Looked up from germline, CDR1 is WNHNN and CDR2 is SYGVQD (reference sequence). V was trimmed by 0 bases and J by 2 bases, leaving 8 bases between them. The CDR3 coding sequence is TGCGCCAGCAGTGAGTCCAGGTACCCCTACGAGCAGTACGTC. Encoded protein: CASSESRYPYEQYV.

The chain couples TRBV7-9 to TRBJ2-7; 8 bases line up with TRBD1. The length of the CDR3 is 14 residues. In germline, CDR1 is SEHNR, CDR2 FQNEAQ (reference sequence). J lost 2 bases, V lost 4 bases, and 4 bases had no gene match. CDR3 protein: CASSYSQGAYEQYF. CDR3 sequence (DNA): TGTGCCAGCAGCTACTCACAGGGGGCCTACGAGCAGTACTTC. The full variable domain, its missing parts supplied by reference TRBV7-9 and TRBJ2-7, is DTGVSQNPRHKITKRGQNVTFRCDPISEHNRLYWYRQTLGQGPEFLTYFQNEAQLEKSRLLSDRFSAERPKGSFSTLEIQRTEQGDSAMYLCASSYSQGAYEQYFGPGTRLTVT.

The chain combines TRBV19 with TRBJ2-2; 9 nucleotides align to TRBD2. V was pared by 4 bases and J by 5 bases, with 8 bases of the junction left unmatched. Germline CDR1 LNHDA, CDR2 SQIVND (reference sequence). The CDR3 loop spans 16 amino acids. The CDR3 spells CASSTRGGALTGELFF. CDR3 sequence (DNA): TGTGCCAGTAGTACTCGCGGGGGGGCTCTTACCGGGGAGCTGTTTTTT. Drawing the rest from reference TRBV19 and TRBJ2-2, the complete variable domain is DGGITQSPKYLFRKEGQNVTLSCEQNLNHDAMYWYRQDPGQGLRLIYYSQIVNDFQKGDIAEGYSVSREKKESFPLTVTSAQKNPTAFYLCASSTRGGALTGELFFGEGSRLTVL.

This clone has just one count. The chain uses TRBV7-2 and TRBJ1-1; 7 bases agree with TRBD1. CDR3 length: 15 residues. Germline V lookup: CDR1 SGHTA, CDR2 FQGNSA. Losses at the gene ends were 5 bases for V and 6 bases for J; bases not matched to a gene: 12. The DNA of the CDR3 is TGTGCCAGCAGCCCCCCAGGGACAGTTGGGGCTGAAGCTTTCTTT. Its protein is CASSPPGTVGAEAFF.

V gene TRBV4-2 combines with J gene TRBJ2-6; D is undetermined. CDR3 size: 14 residues. Trimming took 4 bases from V and 4 from J, leaving 8 bases between them. Germline CDR1 reads LGHNA; CDR2 reads YNFKEQ. The CDR3 reads CASSPLGGANVLTF. CDR3 coding DNA: TGTGCCAGCAGCCCCCTTGGAGGGGCCAACGTCCTGACTTTC.

The chain links TRBV4-1 to TRBJ1-1; no definite D call. V lost 4 bases to trimming and J lost 4 bases, with 10 bases between them. The CDR3 totals 13 residues. Germline V gene lookup returns CDR1 MGHRA and CDR2 YSYEKL. CDR3 coding DNA: TGCGCCAGCAGCCTGTCCGGTGTCACTGAAGCTTTCTTT. This encodes CASSLSGVTEAFF.

The chain links TRBV7-3 to TRBJ2-1; either TRBD1 or TRBD2 may supply D (5 bases each). This CDR3 has 15 amino acids. CDR1 is SGHTA, CDR2 FQGTGA, per germline. Trimming took 5 bases from V and 0 from J, leaving 11 bases between them. The CDR3 sequence: CASSPGPSSYNEQFF. CDR3 nucleotides: TGTGCCAGCAGCCCGGGGCCGAGCTCCTACAATGAGCAGTTCTTC.